This T cell receptor beta chain was profiled in a study of blood T cell repertoires in COVID-19. Germline assignment: CDR1 SNHLY and CDR2 FYNNEI. CDR3 length: 13 amino acids. J lost 2 bases, V lost 11 bases, and 7 bases had no gene match. Assay used: immunoSEQ multiplex PCR; TCRdb lists only in-frame clones, some missing. Of 200,000 to 250,000 clones listed, under 90% are singletons. This clonotype was sampled from a woman over 75 with COVID-19, enrolled during active disease. The chain uses TRBV2 and TRBJ1-2, with 8 positions matching TRBD1. Sequencing was performed on peripheral blood. The CDR3 region is CAVRQGLNYGYTF. The CDR3, as DNA: TGTGCCGTAAGACAGGGGTTGAACTATGGCTACACCTTC.